The 15 T cell receptor beta chains below were found in one sample sequenced in a study of Graves' ophthalmopathy and Graves' hyperthyroidism. Researchers took RNA transcripts and amplified TCR beta CDR3 regions from them. HTBI-primed first-round RT-PCR preceded second-round multiplex PCR. Using its own MiXCR run on the multiplex PCR reads, TCRdb lists one record per CDR3 protein. The sample holds around 1,000,000 distinct CDR3 sequences, 36% seen once. Sequenced input: peripheral blood or thyroid tissue (not recorded which). These TCRs come from an adult man with Graves' hyperthyroidism.

At least ten counts were recorded for this clonotype. The chain joins TRBV9 to TRBJ2-7; 8 nucleotides match TRBD1. The CDR3 covers 14 residues. Germline CDR1 and CDR2: SGDLS and YYNGEE. Trimming took 4 bases from V and 1 from J; bases not matched to a gene: 4. In DNA, the CDR3 is TGTGCCAGCAGCCTGGGACAGGAGTCCTACGAGCAGTACTTC. This encodes CASSLGQESYEQYF.

This clonotype has a handful of counts. The chain employs TRBV7-2 and TRBJ1-3, with D uncertain. CDR1 SGHTA and CDR2 FQGNSA come from the germline V gene. CDR3 length: 13 residues. The V and J ends lost 1 base and 2 bases respectively, with 3 bases between them. The CDR3 DNA follows: TGTGCCAGCAGCTTAGTGGCTGGAAACACCATATATTTT. Amino acid sequence: CASSLVAGNTIYF.

The V gene is TRBV28, the J gene TRBJ1-2; the D is unclear. V was shortened by 6 bases and J by 4 bases, with 12 bases between the two germline ends. Germline CDR1 reads MDHEN; CDR2 reads SYDVKM. The CDR3 sequence is 13 residues long. CDR3 sequence: CASRSESRYGYTF. The CDR3 DNA follows: TGTGCCAGCAGGTCGGAGTCGCGCTATGGCTACACCTTC.

The sample holds a few counts of this clonotype. V gene TRBV4-3 combines with J gene TRBJ2-7, with TRBD2 matching 7 bases. The CDR3 totals 16 residues. V lost 1 base to trimming and J lost 0 bases; unmatched junction nucleotides: 6. Per the germline V gene, CDR1 is LGHNA and CDR2 is YSLEER. CDR3 coding DNA: TGCGCCAGCAGCCAAGGGGCTAGCGGCCGCTCCTACGAGCAGTACTTC. Its translation: CASSQGASGRSYEQYF.

The table lists this clonotype with many counts. This rearrangement joins TRBV10-3 to TRBJ2-7; 8 bases are shared with TRBD2. Trimming at V came to 3 bases and at J to 5 bases, leaving 6 bases not matched to a gene. The CDR3 is made up of 14 amino acids. Germline assignment: CDR1 ENHRY and CDR2 SYGVKD. The CDR3 region is CAISDSGRAHEQYF. CDR3 coding DNA: TGTGCCATCAGTGATTCCGGGAGGGCCCACGAGCAGTACTTC.

The chain is built from TRBV19 and TRBJ2-7; 8 bases agree with TRBD2. The CDR3 is 15 amino acids. Trimming removed 6 bases from V and 1 base from J; junction bases left unmatched: 8. CDR1 is LNHDA and CDR2 is SQIVND in the germline V gene (reference sequence). CDR3 DNA sequence: TGTGCCAGTAGCACTAGCGGCTCCCGATCCTACGAGCAGTACTTC. This sequence encodes CASSTSGSRSYEQYF.

This clonotype was seen a handful of times. The gene calls are TRBV12-3 or TRBV12-4 and TRBJ1-5; 10 bases fit TRBD1. V trimming: 3 bases; J trimming: 6 bases; junction bases outside the gene matches: 5. The CDR3 totals 15 residues. The CDR3 here is CASSFGDRGVQPQHF. The CDR3 coding sequence is TGTGCCAGCAGTTTTGGGGACAGGGGAGTTCAGCCCCAGCATTTT.

The chain combines TRBV6-5 with TRBJ1-1, with no clear D. This CDR3 spans 16 amino acids. Trimming pared 6 bases from V and 0 bases from J, leaving 17 bases between. CDR1 is MNHEY and CDR2 is SVGAGI in the germline V gene. This chain's CDR3 is CASRPSEGRMNTEAFF. The DNA for the CDR3 is TGTGCCAGCAGACCTTCCGAGGGTCGTATGAACACTGAAGCTTTCTTT.

This chain joins TRBV5-6 and TRBJ1-6; D unresolved. CDR3 length equals 16 residues. Trimming removed 2 bases from V and 0 bases from J, with 9 bases in between. Per germline, CDR1 SGHDT and CDR2 YYEEEE. For the CDR3, the DNA is TGTGCCAGCAGCTTCGGAACCAGCTCCTATAATTCACCCCTCCACTTT. It translates to CASSFGTSSYNSPLHF.

A remark on this clonotype: A read error is likely, as this CDR3 ends without the conserved phenylalanine or tryptophan. V usage is TRBV29-1 and J usage is TRBJ2-6; the D gene is possibly TRBD1 (6 bases). Per the germline V gene, CDR1 is SQVTM and CDR2 is ANQGSEA. The CDR3 is made up of 16 amino acids. The CDR3 DNA is TGCAGCGTTGAACTTACAGGGCACCCTGGGGCCGACGTCCTGACTCTC. Its translation: CSVELTGHPGADVLTL.

This clonotype was seen repeatedly, ten times or more. The CDR3 DNA reads TGTGCCAGCAGTAATGGACAGGGGTCCTACGAGCAGTACTTC. Its translation is CASSNGQGSYEQYF. The chain recombines TRBV2 with TRBJ2-7, with 9 bases that match TRBD1. The CDR3 has 14 residues. Germline-derived CDR1 and CDR2 are SNHLY and FYNNEI. J gave up 1 base and V 5 bases, and 3 bases lay outside the gene matches.

This clonotype appeared many times. The chain couples TRBV19 to TRBJ1-2; 7 bases fit TRBD1. Per germline, CDR1 LNHDA and CDR2 SQIVND (reference sequence). CDR3 length: 15 amino acids. Unmatched junction bases numbered 8, after V lost 5 bases and J lost 2 bases. CDR3 DNA sequence: TGTGCCAGTAGTGCACGCCGACAGGGCAACTATGGCTACACCTTC. It encodes CASSARRQGNYGYTF.

This clonotype was counted many times. J is TRBJ1-4 and V is TRBV7-2; tentative D call: TRBD1 (5 bases). The CDR3 totals 15 residues. Germline V gene lookup returns CDR1 SGHTA and CDR2 FQGNSA. V lost 4 bases and J 7 bases, leaving 16 bases between the germline ends. Here the CDR3 reads CASSSTYGGGEKLFF. DNA of the CDR3: TGTGCCAGCAGCTCGACATACGGGGGAGGTGAAAAACTGTTTTTT. The variable domain in full, with the rest retrieved from reference TRBV7-2 and TRBJ1-4, is GAGVSQSPSNKVTEKGKDVELRCDPISGHTALYWYRQSLGQGLEFLIYFQGNSAPDKSGLPSDRFSAERTGGSVSTLTIQRTQQEDSAVYLCASSSTYGGGEKLFFGSGTQLSVL.

This clonotype was counted a few times. The gene calls are TRBV6-2 or TRBV6-3 and TRBJ2-7; 9 bases are a match to TRBD2. Unmatched junction bases numbered 10, after V lost 8 bases and J lost 2 bases. The germline V gene encodes CDR1 MNHEY and CDR2 SVGEGT. This CDR3 is built from 15 residues. CDR3 nucleotides: TGTGCCAGCCAAAAGAGCGGGAGGCACCCCTACGAGCAGTACTTC. The encoded protein is CASQKSGRHPYEQYF.

This chain links TRBV7-8 with TRBJ2-7, with 11 bases aligning to TRBD1. Per germline, CDR1 SGHVS and CDR2 FQNEAQ. With V trimmed by 8 bases and J by 4 bases, 7 bases remained unmatched. The length of the CDR3 is 14 residues. CDR3 residues: CASGPGQGDYEQYF. Written as DNA, the CDR3 is TGTGCCAGCGGCCCGGGACAGGGGGATTACGAGCAGTACTTC.